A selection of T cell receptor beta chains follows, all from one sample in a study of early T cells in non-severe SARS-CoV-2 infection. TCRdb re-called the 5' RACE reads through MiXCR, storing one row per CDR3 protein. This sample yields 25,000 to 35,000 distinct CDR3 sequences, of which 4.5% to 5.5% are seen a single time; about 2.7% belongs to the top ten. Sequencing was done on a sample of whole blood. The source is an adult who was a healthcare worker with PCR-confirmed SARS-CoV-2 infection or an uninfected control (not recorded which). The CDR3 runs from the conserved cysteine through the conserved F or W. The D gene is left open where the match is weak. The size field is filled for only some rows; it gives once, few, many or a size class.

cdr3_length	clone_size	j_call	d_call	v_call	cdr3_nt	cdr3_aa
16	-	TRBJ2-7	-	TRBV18	TGTGCCAGCTCACCACCTTTTCCAAACGCGGATTACGAGCAGTACTTC	CASSPPFPNADYEQYF
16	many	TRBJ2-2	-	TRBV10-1	TGCGCCAGCAGTGATCCGCAGGGAGTGAACACCGGGGAGCTGTTTTTT	CASSDPQGVNTGELFF
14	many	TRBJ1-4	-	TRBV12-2	TGTGCAAGTCGTCCTTACCGGGCATGGGAAAAACTGTTTTTT	CASRPYRAWEKLFF
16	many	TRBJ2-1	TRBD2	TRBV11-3	TGTGCCAGCAGCTTAGCGTCCCTAGCGGGACTAAGTGGGCAGTTCTTC	CASSLASLAGLSGQFF
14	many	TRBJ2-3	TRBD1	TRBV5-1	TGCGCCAGCAGCCCCGGACAGGGACTAGATACGCAGTATTTT	CASSPGQGLDTQYF
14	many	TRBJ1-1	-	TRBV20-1	TGCAGTGCTAGAGATCTCGGGGGGCTCACTGAAGCTTTCTTT	CSARDLGGLTEAFF
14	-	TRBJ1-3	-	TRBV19	TGTGCCAGTAGTACGACAGGACTCGGAAACACCATATATTTT	CASSTTGLGNTIYF
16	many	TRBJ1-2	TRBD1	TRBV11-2	TGTGCCAGCAGCCCCCCAGGGACAGGGTCTAACTATGGCTACACCTTC	CASSPPGTGSNYGYTF
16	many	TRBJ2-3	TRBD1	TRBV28	TGTGCCAGCAGTTTACCCGGACAGGGGGTAAAAGATACGCAGTATTTT	CASSLPGQGVKDTQYF
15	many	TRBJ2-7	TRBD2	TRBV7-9	TGTGCCAGCAGCTTAGCGCTTGGGACTAGCGGCGAGCAGTACTTC	CASSLALGTSGEQYF
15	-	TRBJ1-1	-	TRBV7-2	TGTGCCAGCAGCTTAACGGTTCCGGGAAACACTGAAGCTTTCTTT	CASSLTVPGNTEAFF
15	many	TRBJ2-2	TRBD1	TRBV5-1	TGCGCCAGCAGCCGACAGGGATTGGACACCGGGGAGCTGTTTTTT	CASSRQGLDTGELFF
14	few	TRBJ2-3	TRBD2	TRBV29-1	TGCAGCGTTGAACCAGCGGGGGCAGGGGATACGCAGTATTTT	CSVEPAGAGDTQYF
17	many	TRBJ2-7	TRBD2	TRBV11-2	TGTGCCAGCAGCTTAGCAGGACTAGCGGGGAACACCTACGAGCAGTACTTC	CASSLAGLAGNTYEQYF
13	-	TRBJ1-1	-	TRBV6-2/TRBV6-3	TGTGCCAGCAGTTTATCCACGTTCACTGAAGCTTTCTTT	CASSLSTFTEAFF
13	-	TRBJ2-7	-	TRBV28	TGTGCCAGCAGCCGTCCGGGGGTCTACGAGCAGTACTTC	CASSRPGVYEQYF
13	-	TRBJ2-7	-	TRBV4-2	TGTGCCAGCAGCCAGAATGTAGCCTACGAGCAGTACTTC	CASSQNVAYEQYF
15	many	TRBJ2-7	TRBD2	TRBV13	TGTGCCAGCAGCCAAACTAGCGGAGTTTCCTACGAGCAGTACTTC	CASSQTSGVSYEQYF
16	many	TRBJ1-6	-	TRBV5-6	TGTGCCAGCAGCTCTCAGGGATTATCGGTCGTATTGCCCCTCCACTTT	CASSSQGLSVVLPLHF
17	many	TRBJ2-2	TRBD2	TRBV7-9	TGTGCCAGCAGCTTAGCAGAGACTAGCGGGAGTCTCGGGGAGCTGTTTTTT	CASSLAETSGSLGELFF
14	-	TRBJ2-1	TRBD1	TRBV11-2	TGTGCCAGCAGCTTAGGGGACAGGGGCAATGAGCAGTTCTTC	CASSLGDRGNEQFF
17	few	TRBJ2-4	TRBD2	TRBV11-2	TGTGCCAGCAGCTTGGAATTCGCGGGGGAAGCCAAAAACATTCAGTACTTC	CASSLEFAGEAKNIQYF
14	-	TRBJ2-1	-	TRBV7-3	TGTGCCAGCAGCTTAACTCCGGAGTACAATGAGCAGTTCTTC	CASSLTPEYNEQFF
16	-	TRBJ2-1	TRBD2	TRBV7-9	TGTGCCAGCAGTTCCCTAGCGGCGAGCTCCTACAATGAGCAGTTCTTC	CASSSLAASSYNEQFF